Listed here is a single T cell receptor beta chain. No antigen is known for it. The data derive from a study of long-term antiretroviral therapy in people with HIV. Points from the study as a whole: Post-ART diversity increased but stayed below transplant donor controls.

An immunoSEQ assay, version v3.0, was performed at survey level. Profiling relied on immunoSEQ multiplex PCR, and the TCRdb table lists in-frame clones only, not all of them. The table includes approximately 20,000 clones, around four fifths detected once. The CDR3 loop spans 14 amino acids. CDR1 SGHTS and CDR2 YDEGEE come from the germline V gene. V shed 1 base, J shed 4 bases, and the junction held 3 bases outside the gene matches. The chain is built from TRBV5-8 and TRBJ2-7; 9 bases map to TRBD1. The TCR was taken from a man aged 40-55 years with HIV. The sample was unsorted PBMCs, taken 1.6 years after starting antiretroviral therapy. The CDR3, as DNA: TGTGCCAGCAGCTTGCTCGGGACAGGGTACGAGCAGTACTTC. Its translation is CASSLLGTGYEQYF.